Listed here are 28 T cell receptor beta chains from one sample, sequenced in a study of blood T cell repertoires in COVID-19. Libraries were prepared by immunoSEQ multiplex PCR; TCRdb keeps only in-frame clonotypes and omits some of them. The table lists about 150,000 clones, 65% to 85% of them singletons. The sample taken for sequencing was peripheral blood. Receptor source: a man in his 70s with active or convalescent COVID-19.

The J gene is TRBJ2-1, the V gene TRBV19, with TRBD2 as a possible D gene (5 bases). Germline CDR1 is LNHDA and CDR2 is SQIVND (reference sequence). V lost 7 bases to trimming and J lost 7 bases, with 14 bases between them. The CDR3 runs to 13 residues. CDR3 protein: CASTPPGVNEQFF. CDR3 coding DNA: TGTGCCAGTACACCGCCCGGGGTGAATGAGCAGTTCTTC.

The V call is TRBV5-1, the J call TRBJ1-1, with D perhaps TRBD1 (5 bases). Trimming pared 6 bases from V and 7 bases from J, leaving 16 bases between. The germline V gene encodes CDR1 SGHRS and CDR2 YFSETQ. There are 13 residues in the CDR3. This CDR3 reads CASNPPGDREAFF. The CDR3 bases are TGCGCCAGCAACCCTCCGGGGGACCGTGAAGCTTTCTTT.

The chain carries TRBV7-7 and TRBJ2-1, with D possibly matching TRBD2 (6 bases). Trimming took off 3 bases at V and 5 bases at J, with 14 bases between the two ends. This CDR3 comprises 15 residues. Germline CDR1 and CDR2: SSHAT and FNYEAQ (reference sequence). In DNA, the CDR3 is TGTGCCAGCAGCTTGAGACTAGATTTTGACAATGAGCAGTTCTTC. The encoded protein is CASSLRLDFDNEQFF. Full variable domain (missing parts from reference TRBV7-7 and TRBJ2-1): GAGVSQSPRYKVTKRGQDVTLRCDPISSHATLYWYQQALGQGPEFLTYFNYEAQPDKSGLPSDRFSAERPEGSISTLTIQRTEQRDSAMYRCASSLRLDFDNEQFFGPGTRLTVL.

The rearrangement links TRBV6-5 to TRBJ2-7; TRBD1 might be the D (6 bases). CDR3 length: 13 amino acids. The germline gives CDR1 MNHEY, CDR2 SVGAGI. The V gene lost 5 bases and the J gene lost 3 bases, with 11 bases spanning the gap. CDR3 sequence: CASSLEGVYEQYF. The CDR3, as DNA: TGTGCCAGCAGTCTCGAGGGGGTCTACGAGCAGTACTTC.

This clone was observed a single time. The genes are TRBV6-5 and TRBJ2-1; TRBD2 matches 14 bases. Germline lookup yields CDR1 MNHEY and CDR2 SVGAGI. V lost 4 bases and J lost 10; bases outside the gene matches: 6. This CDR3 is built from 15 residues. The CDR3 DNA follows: TGTGCCAGCAGTTTAGGACTAGCGGGAGGTGAAGAGCAGTTCTTC. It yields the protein CASSLGLAGGEEQFF.

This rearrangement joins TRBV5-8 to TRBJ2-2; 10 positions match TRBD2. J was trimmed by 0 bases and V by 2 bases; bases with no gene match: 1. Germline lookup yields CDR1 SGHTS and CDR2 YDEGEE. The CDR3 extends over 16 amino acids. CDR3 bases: TGTGCCAGCAGCTTAGGACTAGCGGCGAACACCGGGGAGCTGTTTTTT. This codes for CASSLGLAANTGELFF.

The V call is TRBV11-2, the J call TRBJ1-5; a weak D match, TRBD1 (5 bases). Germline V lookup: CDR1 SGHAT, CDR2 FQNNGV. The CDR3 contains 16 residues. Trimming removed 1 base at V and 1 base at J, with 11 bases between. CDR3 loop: CASSLGQGKSNQPQHF. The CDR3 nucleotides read TGTGCCAGCAGCTTAGGTCAGGGTAAGAGCAATCAGCCCCAGCATTTT.

DNA of the CDR3: TGTGCCAGCAGCTTAGGGAGGATCGAGCAGTACTTC. Translating it yields CASSLGRIEQYF. The chain joins TRBV13 to TRBJ2-7, with no clear D. V shed 0 bases and J shed 6 bases, with 6 bases lying between them. The CDR3 contains 12 residues. Germline V lookup: CDR1 PRHDT, CDR2 FYEKMQ (reference sequence).

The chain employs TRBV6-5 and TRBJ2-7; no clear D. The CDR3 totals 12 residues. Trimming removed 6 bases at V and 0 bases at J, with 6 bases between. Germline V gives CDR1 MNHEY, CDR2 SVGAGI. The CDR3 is CASRESSYEQYF. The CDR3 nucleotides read TGTGCCAGCAGGGAGAGCTCCTACGAGCAGTACTTC.

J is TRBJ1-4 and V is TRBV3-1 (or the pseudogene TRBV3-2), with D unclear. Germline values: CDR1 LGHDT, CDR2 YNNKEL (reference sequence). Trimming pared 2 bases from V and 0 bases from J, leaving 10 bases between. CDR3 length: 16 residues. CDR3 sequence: CASSQPPRATNEKLFF. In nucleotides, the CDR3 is TGTGCCAGCAGCCAACCCCCCCGGGCAACTAATGAAAAACTGTTTTTT.

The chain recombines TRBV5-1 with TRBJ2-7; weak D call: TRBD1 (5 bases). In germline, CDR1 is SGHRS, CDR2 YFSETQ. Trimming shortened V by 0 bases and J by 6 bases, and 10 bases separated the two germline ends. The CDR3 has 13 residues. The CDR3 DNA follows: TGCGCCAGCAGCTTGGTTCAGGGCTCCGAGCAGTACTTC. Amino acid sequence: CASSLVQGSEQYF.

CDR3 protein: CASSLGAREFGGELFF. The CDR3 DNA reads TGTGCCAGCAGCTTAGGTGCCAGGGAATTTGGCGGGGAGCTGTTTTTT. This chain uses TRBV7-6 with TRBJ2-2; D might be TRBD1 (5 bases). The CDR3 totals 16 residues. The ends were cut back, 1 base at V and 7 bases at J, with 16 bases in the middle. CDR1 and CDR2 (germline): SGHVS, FNYEAQ.

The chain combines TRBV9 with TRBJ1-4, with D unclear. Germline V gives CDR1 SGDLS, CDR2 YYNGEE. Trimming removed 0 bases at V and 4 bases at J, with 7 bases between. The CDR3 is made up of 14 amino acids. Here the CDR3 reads CASSVGVDNEKLFF. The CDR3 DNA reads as TGTGCCAGCAGCGTAGGAGTAGATAATGAAAAACTGTTTTTT.

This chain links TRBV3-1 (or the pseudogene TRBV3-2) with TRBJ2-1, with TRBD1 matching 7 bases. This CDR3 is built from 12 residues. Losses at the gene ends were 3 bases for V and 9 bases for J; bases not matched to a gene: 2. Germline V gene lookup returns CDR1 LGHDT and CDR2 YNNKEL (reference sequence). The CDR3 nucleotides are TGTGCCAGCAGCCATACAGGGGTTGAGCAGTTCTTC. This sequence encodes CASSHTGVEQFF.

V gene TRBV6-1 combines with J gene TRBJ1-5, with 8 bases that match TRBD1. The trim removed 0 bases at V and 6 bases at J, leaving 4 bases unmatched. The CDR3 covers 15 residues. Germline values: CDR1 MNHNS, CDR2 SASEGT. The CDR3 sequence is CASSEAETGVQPQHF. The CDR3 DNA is TGTGCCAGCAGTGAAGCGGAGACAGGGGTTCAGCCCCAGCATTTT.

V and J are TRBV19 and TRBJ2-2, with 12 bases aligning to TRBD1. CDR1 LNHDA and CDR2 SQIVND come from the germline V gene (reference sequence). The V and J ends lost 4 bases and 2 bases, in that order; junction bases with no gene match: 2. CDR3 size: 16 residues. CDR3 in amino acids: CASSRDRGLNTGELFF. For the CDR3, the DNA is TGTGCCAGTAGTAGGGACAGGGGGCTAAACACCGGGGAGCTGTTTTTT. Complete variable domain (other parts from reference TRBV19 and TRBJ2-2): DGGITQSPKYLFRKEGQNVTLSCEQNLNHDAMYWYRQDPGQGLRLIYYSQIVNDFQKGDIAEGYSVSREKKESFPLTVTSAQKNPTAFYLCASSRDRGLNTGELFFGEGSRLTVL.

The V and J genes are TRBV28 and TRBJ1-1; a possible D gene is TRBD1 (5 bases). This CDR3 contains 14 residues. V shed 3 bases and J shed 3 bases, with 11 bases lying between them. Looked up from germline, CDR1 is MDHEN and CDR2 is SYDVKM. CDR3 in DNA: TGTGCCAGCAGTTTGTCGGGGGGTTACACTGAAGCTTTCTTT. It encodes CASSLSGGYTEAFF.

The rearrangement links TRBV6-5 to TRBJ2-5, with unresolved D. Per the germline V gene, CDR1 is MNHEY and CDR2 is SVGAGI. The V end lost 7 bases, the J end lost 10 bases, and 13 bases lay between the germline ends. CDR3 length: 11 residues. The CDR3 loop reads CASTSNFGQYF. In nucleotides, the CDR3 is TGTGCCAGCACCTCAAATTTCGGCCAGTACTTC.

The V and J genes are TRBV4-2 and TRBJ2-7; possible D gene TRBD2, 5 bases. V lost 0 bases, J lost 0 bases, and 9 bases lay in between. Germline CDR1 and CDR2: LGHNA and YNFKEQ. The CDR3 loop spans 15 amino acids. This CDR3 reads CASSQDWRSSYEQYF. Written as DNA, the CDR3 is TGTGCCAGCAGCCAAGATTGGAGGAGCTCCTACGAGCAGTACTTC.

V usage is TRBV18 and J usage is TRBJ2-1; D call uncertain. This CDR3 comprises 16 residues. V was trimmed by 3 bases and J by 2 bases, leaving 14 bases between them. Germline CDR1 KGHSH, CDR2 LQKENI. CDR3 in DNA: TGTGCCAGCTCACCGTTACCCAGGCAAGCCTACAATGAGCAGTTCTTC. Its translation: CASSPLPRQAYNEQFF.

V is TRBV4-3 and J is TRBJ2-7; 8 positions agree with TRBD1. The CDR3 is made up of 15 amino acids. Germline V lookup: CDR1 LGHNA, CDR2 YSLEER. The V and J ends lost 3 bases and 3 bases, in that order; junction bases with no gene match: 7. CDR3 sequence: CASSQADREFYEQYF. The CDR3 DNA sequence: TGCGCCAGCAGCCAGGCGGACAGGGAATTCTACGAGCAGTACTTC.

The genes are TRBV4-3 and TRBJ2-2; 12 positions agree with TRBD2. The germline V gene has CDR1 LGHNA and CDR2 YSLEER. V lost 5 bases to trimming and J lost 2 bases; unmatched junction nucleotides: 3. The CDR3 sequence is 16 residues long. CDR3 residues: CASSKLAGGNTGELFF. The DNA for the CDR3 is TGCGCCAGCAGCAAACTAGCGGGAGGAAACACCGGGGAGCTGTTTTTT.

DNA of the CDR3: TGTGCCAGCAGTTTATTGACGGGACTATATCAGCCCCAGCATTTT. As protein: CASSLLTGLYQPQHF. V usage is TRBV28 and J usage is TRBJ1-5; D perhaps matches TRBD1 (5 bases). V was cut by 1 base and J by 5 bases, with 12 bases left in between. Germline V gene data show CDR1 as MDHEN and CDR2 as SYDVKM. This CDR3 region has 15 residues. The whole variable domain, remainder taken from reference TRBV28 and TRBJ1-5, is DVKVTQSSRYLVKRTGEKVFLECVQDMDHENMFWYRQDPGLGLRLIYFSYDVKMKEKGDIPEGYSVSREKKERFSLILESASTNQTSMYLCASSLLTGLYQPQHFGDGTRLSIL.

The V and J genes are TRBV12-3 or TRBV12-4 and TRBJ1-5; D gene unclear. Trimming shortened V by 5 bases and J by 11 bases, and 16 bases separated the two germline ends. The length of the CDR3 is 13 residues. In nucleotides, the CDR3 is TGTGCCAGCAGTCCCACGTGGGAGACGACCCAGCATTTT. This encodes CASSPTWETTQHF.

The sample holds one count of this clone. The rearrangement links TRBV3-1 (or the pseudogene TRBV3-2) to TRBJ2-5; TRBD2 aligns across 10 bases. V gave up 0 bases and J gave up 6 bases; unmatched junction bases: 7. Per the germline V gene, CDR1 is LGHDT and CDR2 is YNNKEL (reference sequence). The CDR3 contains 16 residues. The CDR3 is CASSQEALAGEQTQYF. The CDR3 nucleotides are TGTGCCAGCAGCCAAGAGGCTCTAGCGGGGGAACAGACCCAGTACTTC.

CDR3 bases: TGTGCCAGCAACCCCAGGCGTGGTTCTGGAAACACCATATATTTT. This codes for CASNPRRGSGNTIYF. The genes are TRBV6-5 and TRBJ1-3; D remains unclear. The CDR3 loop spans 15 amino acids. V lost 7 bases, J lost 1 base, and 14 bases lay in between. Germline assignment: CDR1 MNHEY and CDR2 SVGAGI.

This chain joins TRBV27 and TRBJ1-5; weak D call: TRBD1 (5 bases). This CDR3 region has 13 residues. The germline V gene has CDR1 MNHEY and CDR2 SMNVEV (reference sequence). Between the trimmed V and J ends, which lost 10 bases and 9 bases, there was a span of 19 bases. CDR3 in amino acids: CAIRAGSGGPQHF. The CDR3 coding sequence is TGTGCCATCCGTGCTGGTTCCGGGGGGCCCCAGCATTTT.

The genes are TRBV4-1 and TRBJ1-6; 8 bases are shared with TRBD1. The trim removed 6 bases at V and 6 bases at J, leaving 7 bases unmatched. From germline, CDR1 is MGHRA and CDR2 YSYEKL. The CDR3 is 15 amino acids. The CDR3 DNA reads TGCGCCAGCAGTCCAATAGACAGGGGTAATTCACCCCTCCACTTT. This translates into CASSPIDRGNSPLHF.